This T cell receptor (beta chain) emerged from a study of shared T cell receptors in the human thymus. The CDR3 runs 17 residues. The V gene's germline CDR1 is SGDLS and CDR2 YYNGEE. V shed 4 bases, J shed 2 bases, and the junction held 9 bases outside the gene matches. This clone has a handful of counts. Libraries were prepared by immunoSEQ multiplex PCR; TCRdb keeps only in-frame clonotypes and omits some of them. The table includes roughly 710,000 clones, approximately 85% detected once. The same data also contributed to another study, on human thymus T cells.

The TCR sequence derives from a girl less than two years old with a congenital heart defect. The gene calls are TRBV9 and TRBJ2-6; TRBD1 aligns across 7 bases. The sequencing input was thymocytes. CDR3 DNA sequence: TGTGCCAGCAGCTATTGTGACAGGGACACTGGGGCCAACGTCCTGACTTTC. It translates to CASSYCDRDTGANVLTF.